This is a list of T cell receptor beta chains from one sample in a study of blood T cell repertoires in COVID-19. Assay used: immunoSEQ multiplex PCR; TCRdb lists only in-frame clones, some missing. The sample yields more than 150,000 clones, around 85% seen once. The sample taken for sequencing was peripheral blood. The receptors come from an older woman with acute or convalescent COVID-19. Each CDR3 is given with its conserved first and last residue. A D gene is named only where the DNA matches it firmly. Expanded clones get a size class; other rows say once, few or many, or leave the size out.

v_call	j_call	clone_size	d_call	cdr3_nt	cdr3_aa
TRBV15	TRBJ1-4	.	.	TGTGCCACCAGCAGAGGGGTGGAACAGATTAATGAAAAACTGTTTTTT	CATSRGVEQINEKLFF
TRBV19	TRBJ1-5	.	TRBD1	TGTGCCAGTAGTAAGTCAGGGGGCGGTCAGCCCCAGCATTTT	CASSKSGGGQPQHF
TRBV29-1	TRBJ2-1	.	.	TGCAGCGTTGAGGGGGGAGTCTACAATGAGCAGTTCTTC	CSVEGGVYNEQFF
TRBV27	TRBJ2-1	.	TRBD2	TGTGCCAGCAGCACGTCTGGACTAGCGGGAGGGCCGCGGAATGAGCAGTTCTTC	CASSTSGLAGGPRNEQFF
TRBV7-8	TRBJ2-5	.	TRBD1	TGTGCCAGCACCACAGGGGGTAGAGAGACCCAGTACTTC	CASTTGGRETQYF
TRBV12-3/TRBV12-4	TRBJ1-6	.	TRBD1	TGTGCCAGCAGTGGGGGACAGGGATCACCCCTCCACTTT	CASSGGQGSPLHF
TRBV18	TRBJ1-2	.	.	TGTGCCAGCTCAACAGGGCAGGACTATGGCTACACCTTC	CASSTGQDYGYTF
TRBV5-5	TRBJ1-1	few	.	TGTGCCAGCAGCCAGTTGTACATGAACACTGAAGCTTTCTTT	CASSQLYMNTEAFF
TRBV12-3/TRBV12-4	TRBJ2-1	.	.	TGTGCCAGCAGTTTAGTGGTCAGAGCGATGCAGTTCTTC	CASSLVVRAMQFF
TRBV18	TRBJ2-7	.	TRBD1	TGTGCCAGCTCACTAGCCCAACAGGGGGCCTACGAGCAGTACTTC	CASSLAQQGAYEQYF
TRBV6-1	TRBJ1-2	.	.	TGTGCCAGCAGTGAACGGGGGGCCGGGGTGAGCTATGGCTACACCTTC	CASSERGAGVSYGYTF
TRBV7-2	TRBJ1-2	.	TRBD1	TGTGCCAGCAGCTTAGTGGTAGGGGACAGGGGGCGAGGTGGCTACACCTTC	CASSLVVGDRGRGGYTF
TRBV4-2	TRBJ1-4	.	.	TGTGCCAGCAGCCAAGCTAGGACAACTAATGAAAAACTGTTTTTT	CASSQARTTNEKLFF
TRBV7-9	TRBJ1-2	.	.	TGTGCCAGCAGCTTGAGTAACTATGGCTACACCTTC	CASSLSNYGYTF
TRBV18	TRBJ2-3	once	.	TGTGCCAGCTCACCACCACCAGGGGGGTACACAGATACGCAGTATTTT	CASSPPPGGYTDTQYF
TRBV4-1	TRBJ1-1	.	TRBD1	TGCGCCAGCAGCCAAGACCCGACAGGGAGTATGAACACTGAAGCTTTCTTT	CASSQDPTGSMNTEAFF
TRBV5-1	TRBJ1-1	once	TRBD1	TGCGCCAGCAGCTTGGACGGACAGGGGAGTGAAGCTTTCTTT	CASSLDGQGSEAFF
TRBV16	TRBJ2-5	few	.	TGTGCCAGCAGCCAAATCCCCGCACAGGGCGGGGAGACCCAGTACTTC	CASSQIPAQGGETQYF
TRBV7-9	TRBJ1-1	.	.	TGTGCCAGCAGCGTAGACCCGCCGGGGGTTGAAGCTTTCTTT	CASSVDPPGVEAFF
TRBV5-1	TRBJ2-4	.	TRBD1	TGCGCCAGCAGCTTGGAGACAGGGAATAAACTAGCCAAAAACATTCAGTACTTC	CASSLETGNKLAKNIQYF
TRBV18	TRBJ1-5	once	TRBD1	TGTGCCAGCTCACCAACCGGGACAGGGAACAATCAGCCCCAGCATTTT	CASSPTGTGNNQPQHF
TRBV6-1	TRBJ2-1	.	.	TGTGCCAGCAGTGTCTTCGATCTTGGCAGTTACAATGAGCAGTTCTTC	CASSVFDLGSYNEQFF
TRBV11-2	TRBJ1-6	.	TRBD1	TGTGCCAGCAGCCGAGACAGGGCTCTATCACCCCTCCACTTT	CASSRDRALSPLHF
TRBV4-3	TRBJ2-1	.	.	TGCGCCAGCAGCCAAGATTCCCCCGGGAGCTCCTACAATGAGCAGTTCTTC	CASSQDSPGSSYNEQFF
TRBV30	TRBJ2-3	.	TRBD1	TGTGCCTGGAGTATCCGGGACAGGGACACAGATACGCAGTATTTT	CAWSIRDRDTDTQYF
TRBV20-1	TRBJ1-2	.	.	TGCAGTGCCCCCAGGTTGGGCGGCTACACCTTC	CSAPRLGGYTF
TRBV10-2	TRBJ1-6	.	.	TGCGCCAGCAGGACAGATCAAAGGCCCCTCCACTTT	CASRTDQRPLHF
TRBV9	TRBJ1-5	.	.	TGTGCCAGCAGCGCCGGGATCGGGAATCAGCCCCAGCATTTT	CASSAGIGNQPQHF
TRBV6-5	TRBJ1-3	.	TRBD1	TGTGCCAGCATAGGGACAGGGGCACTTGGAAACACCATATATTTT	CASIGTGALGNTIYF
TRBV7-2	TRBJ1-5	.	.	TGTGCCAGCAACACCCGAGGGGGGGAGCAGCCCCAGCATTTT	CASNTRGGEQPQHF
TRBV9	TRBJ2-3	.	.	TGTGCCAGCGGGAGGCCTAGCACAGATACGCAGTATTTT	CASGRPSTDTQYF
TRBV4-3	TRBJ1-2	.	.	TGCGCCAGCAGCCAAGATCTCGGGAGGGGAAGCTATGGCTACACCTTC	CASSQDLGRGSYGYTF
TRBV7-6	TRBJ1-4	few	.	TGTGCCAGCAGCCTCCGGGACACCGCATCCCAATCAACTAATGAAAAACTGTTTTTT	CASSLRDTASQSTNEKLFF
TRBV4-2	TRBJ2-3	once	.	TGTGCCAGCAGCCGTCGCACTAGCACAGATACGCAGTATTTT	CASSRRTSTDTQYF
TRBV16	TRBJ1-6	.	.	TGTGCCAGCAGCCGACAGAGCAAAAATTCACCCCTCCACTTT	CASSRQSKNSPLHF